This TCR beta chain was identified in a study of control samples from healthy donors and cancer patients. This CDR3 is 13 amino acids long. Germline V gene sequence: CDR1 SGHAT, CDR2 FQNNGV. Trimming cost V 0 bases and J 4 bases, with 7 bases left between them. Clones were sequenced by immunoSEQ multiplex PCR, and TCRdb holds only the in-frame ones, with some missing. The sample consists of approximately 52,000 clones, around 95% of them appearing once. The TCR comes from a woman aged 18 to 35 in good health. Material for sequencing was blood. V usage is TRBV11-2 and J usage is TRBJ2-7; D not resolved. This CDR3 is CASSLEFPYEQYF. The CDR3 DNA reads TGTGCCAGCAGCTTAGAATTCCCATACGAGCAGTACTTC.